This T cell receptor (beta chain) was profiled in a study of cytomegalovirus exposure and HLA in healthy donors. Germline CDR1 and CDR2: SGHVS and FQNEAQ. V lost 5 bases and J lost 7, with 14 bases in between. The CDR3 runs to 14 residues. The PCR ran on 60 Vbeta and 13 Jbeta primers. Here immunoSEQ multiplex PCR was the method, and the copy in TCRdb shows in-frame clones only, minus some. The table shows 120,000 to 150,000 clones, with about four fifths occurring only once. The specimen was PBMCs. This chain joins TRBV7-8 and TRBJ1-4, with a weak D call TRBD1 (5 bases). The receptor was derived from a male donor in good health and CMV-seropositive. CDR3 loop: CASSQFQGSEKLFF. The CDR3 coding sequence is TGTGCCAGCAGCCAATTCCAGGGAAGTGAAAAACTGTTTTTT.